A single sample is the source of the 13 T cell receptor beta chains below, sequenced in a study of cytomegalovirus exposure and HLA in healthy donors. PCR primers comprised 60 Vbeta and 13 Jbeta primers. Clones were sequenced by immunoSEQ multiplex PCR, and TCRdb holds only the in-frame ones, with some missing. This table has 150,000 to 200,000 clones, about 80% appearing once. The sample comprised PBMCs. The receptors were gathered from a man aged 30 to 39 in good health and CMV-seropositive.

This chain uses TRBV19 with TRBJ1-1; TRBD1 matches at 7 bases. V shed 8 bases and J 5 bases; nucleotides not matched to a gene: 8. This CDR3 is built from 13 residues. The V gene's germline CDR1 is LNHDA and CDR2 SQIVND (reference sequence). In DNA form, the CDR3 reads TGTGCCAGTGCGGAGGGGGCGAGGACTGAAGCTTTCTTT. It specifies CASAEGARTEAFF.

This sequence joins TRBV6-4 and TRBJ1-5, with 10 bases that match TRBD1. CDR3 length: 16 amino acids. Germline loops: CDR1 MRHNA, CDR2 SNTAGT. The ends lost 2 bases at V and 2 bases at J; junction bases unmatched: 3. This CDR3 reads CASSDQGTGGNQPQHF. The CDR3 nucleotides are TGTGCCAGCAGTGACCAAGGGACAGGGGGCAATCAGCCCCAGCATTTT.

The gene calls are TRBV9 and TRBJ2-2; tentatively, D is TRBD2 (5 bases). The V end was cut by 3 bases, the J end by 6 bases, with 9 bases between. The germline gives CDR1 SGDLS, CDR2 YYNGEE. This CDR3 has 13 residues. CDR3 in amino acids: CASSGDGAGELFF. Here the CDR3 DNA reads TGTGCCAGCAGCGGTGACGGGGCCGGGGAGCTGTTTTTT.

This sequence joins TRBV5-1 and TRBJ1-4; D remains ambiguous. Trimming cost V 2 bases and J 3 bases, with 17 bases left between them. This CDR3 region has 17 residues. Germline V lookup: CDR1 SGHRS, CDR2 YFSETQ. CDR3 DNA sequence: TGCGCCAGCAGCTTAACGTCCTCCCTATCTTCTAATGAAAAACTGTTTTTT. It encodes CASSLTSSLSSNEKLFF. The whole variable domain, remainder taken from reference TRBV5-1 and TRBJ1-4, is KAGVTQTPRYLIKTRGQQVTLSCSPISGHRSVSWYQQTPGQGLQFLFEYFSETQRNKGNFPGRFSGRQFSNSRSEMNVSTLELGDSALYLCASSLTSSLSSNEKLFFGSGTQLSVL.

CDR3 region: CASSSDRGRYNEQFF. Here the CDR3 DNA reads TGTGCCAGCAGCTCCGACAGGGGACGATACAATGAGCAGTTCTTC. This chain joins TRBV7-9 and TRBJ2-1; 8 bases are a match to TRBD1. V trimming: 4 bases; J trimming: 4 bases; junction bases outside the gene matches: 6. This CDR3 is 15 amino acids long. CDR1 is SEHNR and CDR2 is FQNEAQ in the germline V gene (reference sequence).

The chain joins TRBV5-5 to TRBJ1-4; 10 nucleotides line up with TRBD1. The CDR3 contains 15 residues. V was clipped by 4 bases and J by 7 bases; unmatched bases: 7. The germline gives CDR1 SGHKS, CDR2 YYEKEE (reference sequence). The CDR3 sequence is CASSDPGQGREKLFF. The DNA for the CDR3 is TGTGCCAGCAGCGACCCGGGACAGGGGCGTGAAAAACTGTTTTTT.

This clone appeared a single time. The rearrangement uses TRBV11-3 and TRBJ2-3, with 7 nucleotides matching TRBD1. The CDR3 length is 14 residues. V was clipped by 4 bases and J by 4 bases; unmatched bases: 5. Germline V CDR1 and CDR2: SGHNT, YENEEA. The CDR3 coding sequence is TGTGCCAGCAGCTCGACAGGGTTGGCAGATACGCAGTATTTT. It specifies CASSSTGLADTQYF.

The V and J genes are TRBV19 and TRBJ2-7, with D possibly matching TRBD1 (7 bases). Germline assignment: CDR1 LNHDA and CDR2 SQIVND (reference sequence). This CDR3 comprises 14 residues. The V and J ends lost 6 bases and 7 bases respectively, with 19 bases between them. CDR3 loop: CASSLAQGGWEQYF. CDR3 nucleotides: TGTGCCAGTAGCCTGGCGCAGGGGGGATGGGAGCAGTACTTC. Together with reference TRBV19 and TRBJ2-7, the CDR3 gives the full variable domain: DGGITQSPKYLFRKEGQNVTLSCEQNLNHDAMYWYRQDPGQGLRLIYYSQIVNDFQKGDIAEGYSVSREKKESFPLTVTSAQKNPTAFYLCASSLAQGGWEQYFGPGTRLTVT.

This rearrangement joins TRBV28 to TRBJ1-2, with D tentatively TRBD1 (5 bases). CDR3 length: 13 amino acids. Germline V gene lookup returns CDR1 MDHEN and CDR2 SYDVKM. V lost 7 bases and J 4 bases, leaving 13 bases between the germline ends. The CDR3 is CASKIQGFYGYTF. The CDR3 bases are TGTGCCAGCAAGATCCAGGGATTCTATGGCTACACCTTC.

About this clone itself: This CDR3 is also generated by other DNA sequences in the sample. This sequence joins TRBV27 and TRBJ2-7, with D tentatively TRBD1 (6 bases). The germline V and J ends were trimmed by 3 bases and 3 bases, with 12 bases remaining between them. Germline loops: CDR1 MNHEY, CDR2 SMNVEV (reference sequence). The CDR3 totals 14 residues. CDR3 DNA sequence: TGTGCCAGCAGTTTGTTCAGGGGTGGCTACGAGCAGTACTTC. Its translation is CASSLFRGGYEQYF.

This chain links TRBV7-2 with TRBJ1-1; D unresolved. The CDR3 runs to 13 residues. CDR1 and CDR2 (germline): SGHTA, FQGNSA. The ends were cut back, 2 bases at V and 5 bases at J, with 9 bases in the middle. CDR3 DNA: TGTGCCAGCAGCTTATTCGGGAGTACTGAAGCTTTCTTT. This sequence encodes CASSLFGSTEAFF.

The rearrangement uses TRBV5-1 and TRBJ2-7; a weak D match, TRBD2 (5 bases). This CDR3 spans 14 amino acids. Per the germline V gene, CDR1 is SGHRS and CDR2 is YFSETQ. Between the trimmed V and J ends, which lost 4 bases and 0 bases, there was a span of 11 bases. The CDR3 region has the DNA TGCGCCAGCAGCACGGGGTCCAGCTCCTACGAGCAGTACTTC. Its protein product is CASSTGSSSYEQYF.

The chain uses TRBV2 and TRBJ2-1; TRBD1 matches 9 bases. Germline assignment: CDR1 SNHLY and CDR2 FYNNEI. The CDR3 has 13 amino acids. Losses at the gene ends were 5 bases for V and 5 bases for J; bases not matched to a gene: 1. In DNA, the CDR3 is TGTGCCAGCAGTTGGACAGGGGACAATGAGCAGTTCTTC. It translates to CASSWTGDNEQFF.